This entry features one T cell receptor (beta chain) sequence. Methods used by the authors: Nucleated cell number was recorded as an estimate derived from reference gene primer amplification. Measured with immunoSEQ multiplex PCR; TCRdb has only the in-frame clones, and not every one. Clone size and V and J calls were adopted from that table, with D and trimming inferred from the DNA. The sample holds roughly 240,000 clones, 70% to 85% seen once. This entry belongs to a study of blood T cell repertoires in COVID-19. Across the whole study: COVID-19 samples collected from the United States, Italy and Spain covered acute and convalescent phases. PBMCs, B-cell-depleted T cells, or T cells were the source of the cDNA or gDNA that made up the material.

The CDR3 length is 17 residues. V lost 1 base to trimming and J lost 0 bases; unmatched junction nucleotides: 4. Looked up from germline, CDR1 is LGHDT and CDR2 is YNNKEL (reference sequence). Sample: peripheral blood. The clonotype originates from an elderly woman with acute or convalescent COVID-19. The rearrangement uses TRBV3-1 (or the pseudogene TRBV3-2) and TRBJ2-7; 12 nucleotides match TRBD2. The CDR3 DNA is TGTGCCAGCAGCCAAGTCGGACTAGCGGGGATCTCCTACGAGCAGTACTTC. The encoded protein is CASSQVGLAGISYEQYF.